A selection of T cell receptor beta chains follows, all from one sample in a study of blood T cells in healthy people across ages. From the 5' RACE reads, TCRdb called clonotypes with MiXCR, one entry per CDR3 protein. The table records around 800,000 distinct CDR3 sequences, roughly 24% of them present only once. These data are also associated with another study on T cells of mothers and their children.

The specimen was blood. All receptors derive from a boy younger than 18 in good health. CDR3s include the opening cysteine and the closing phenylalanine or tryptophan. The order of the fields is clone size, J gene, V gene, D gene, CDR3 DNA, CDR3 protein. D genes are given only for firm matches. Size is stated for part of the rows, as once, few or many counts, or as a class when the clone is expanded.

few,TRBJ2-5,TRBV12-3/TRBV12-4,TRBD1,TGTGCCAGCAGTAGACAGGGGGGCGCGAGTCAAGAGACCCAGTACTTC,CASSRQGGASQETQYF
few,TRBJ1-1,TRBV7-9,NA,TGTGCCAGCAGCTTATTAGCTGAAGCTTTCTTT,CASSLLAEAFF
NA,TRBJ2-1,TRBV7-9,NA,TGTGCCAGCAGCAATTTCGACAGGGAGCAGTTCTTC,CASSNFDREQFF
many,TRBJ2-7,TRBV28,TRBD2,TGTGCCAGCTCCTGGCGGGGGTACGAGCAGTACTTC,CASSWRGYEQYF
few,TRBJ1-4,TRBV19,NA,TGTGCCAGTAAAACACGACACCAACGGGGGGAAAATGAAAAACTGTTTTTT,CASKTRHQRGENEKLFF
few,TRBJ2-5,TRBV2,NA,TGTGCCAGCCGTTTGTCTTCGGAGACCCAGTACTTC,CASRLSSETQYF
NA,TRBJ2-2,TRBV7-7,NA,TGTGCCAGCAGCAGAGGAGCCTCTAGGGCGACCGGGGAGCTGTTTTTT,CASSRGASRATGELFF
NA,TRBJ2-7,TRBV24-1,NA,TGTGCCACCAGTGATTACAACGAGCAGTACTTC,CATSDYNEQYF
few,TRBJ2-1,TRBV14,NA,TGTGCCAGCAGCCCCTGGAGGAATGAGCAGTTCTTC,CASSPWRNEQFF
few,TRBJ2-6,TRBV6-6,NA,TGTGCCAGCAGTTCGGCCTTCGAGGCCAACGTCCTGGCTTTC,CASSSAFEANVLAF
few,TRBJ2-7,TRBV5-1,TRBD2,TGCGCCAGCAGCTTGGGGCCAGCGGGGTCCTACGAGCAGTACTTC,CASSLGPAGSYEQYF
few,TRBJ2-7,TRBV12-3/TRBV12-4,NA,TGTGCCAGCAGTTTTATGGGAGTTCAGGGCTCTATCTACGAGCAGTACTTC,CASSFMGVQGSIYEQYF
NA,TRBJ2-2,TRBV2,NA,TGTGCCAGCAGCCCGGAGAGCGCGAACACCGGGGAGCTGTTTTTT,CASSPESANTGELFF
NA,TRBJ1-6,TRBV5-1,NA,TGCGCCAGCAGCTTGGGACAGGCGTCCCTCGGTTCACCCCTCCACTTT,CASSLGQASLGSPLHF
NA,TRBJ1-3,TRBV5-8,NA,TGTGCCAGCAGCCCGAAGGACAGCAACTCTGGAAACACCATATATTTT,CASSPKDSNSGNTIYF
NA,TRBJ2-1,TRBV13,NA,TGTGCCAGCAGATCCGGGGGATACTCCTACAATGAGCAGTTCTTC,CASRSGGYSYNEQFF
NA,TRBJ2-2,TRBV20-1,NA,TGCAGTGCTAGTAGGGACTCAAGGAACACCGGGGAGCTGTTTTTT,CSASRDSRNTGELFF
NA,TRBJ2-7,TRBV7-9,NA,TGTGCCAGCAGCCCAGGGGATAAGACAGGCTCCTACGAGCAGTACTTC,CASSPGDKTGSYEQYF
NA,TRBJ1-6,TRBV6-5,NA,TGTGCCAGCAGTTACGGGAGGCCACCCCTCCACTTT,CASSYGRPPLHF
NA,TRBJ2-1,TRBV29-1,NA,TGCAGCGTTGAGGAGGGTGAGCAGTTCTTC,CSVEEGEQFF
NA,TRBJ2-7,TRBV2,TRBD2,TGTACCAGCAGTGAAGGGCTAGCGGGGGCCTCTACCTACGAGCAGTACTTC,CTSSEGLAGASTYEQYF
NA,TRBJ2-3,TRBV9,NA,TGTGCCAGCAGCGTAGGCGGCGGGGCGGTGGCTACGCAGTATTTT,CASSVGGGAVATQYF
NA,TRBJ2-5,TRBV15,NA,TGTGCCACCAGCACGTACCTTCAGCCGGGCGGGGATCAAGAGACCCAGTACTTC,CATSTYLQPGGDQETQYF
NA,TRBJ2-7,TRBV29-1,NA,TGCAGCGTTGGGACACGAGGGCCACCCTACGAGCAGTACTTC,CSVGTRGPPYEQYF
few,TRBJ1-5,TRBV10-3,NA,TGTGCCATCAGTGAGTCTGACAGTAGCAATCAGCCCCAGCATTTT,CAISESDSSNQPQHF
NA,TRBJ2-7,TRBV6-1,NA,TGTGCCAGCAGTGCAGGGATCGCGAGCTCCTACGAGCAGTACTTC,CASSAGIASSYEQYF
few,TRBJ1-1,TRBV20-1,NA,TGCAGTGCTCCCCGTGGCGTCACTGAAGCTTTCTTT,CSAPRGVTEAFF
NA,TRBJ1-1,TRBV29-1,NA,TGCAGCGTTCACAAACAAGAATCCACTGAAGCTTTCTTT,CSVHKQESTEAFF
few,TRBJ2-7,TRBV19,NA,TGTGCCAGTAGCCTGTGGGCAGGGCGAACCTACGAGCAGTACTTC,CASSLWAGRTYEQYF
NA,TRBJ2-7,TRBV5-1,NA,TGCGCCAGCAGCTTCCCCGAGCAGTACTTC,CASSFPEQYF
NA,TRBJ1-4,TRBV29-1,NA,TGCAGCGCTACCGGGGACCGGGAAAAACTGTTTTTT,CSATGDREKLFF
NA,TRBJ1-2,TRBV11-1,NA,TGTGCCAGCAGCCAGGGCCCTTCGATGGGCGGCTACACCTTC,CASSQGPSMGGYTF
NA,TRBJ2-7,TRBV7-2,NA,TGTGCCAGCAGCTTAGTCGGGGGGCGTTCCTACGAGCAGTACTTC,CASSLVGGRSYEQYF
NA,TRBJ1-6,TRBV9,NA,TGTGCCAGCAGCTTCCGGGGGGCCTATAATTCAGCCCTCCACTTT,CASSFRGAYNSALHF
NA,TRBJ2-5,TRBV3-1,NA,TGTGCCAGCAGCCAAGTAGGGACCCAGTACTTC,CASSQVGTQYF
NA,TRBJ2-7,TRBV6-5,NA,TGTGCCAGCAGGCCAGGACAGACTAGCTCCTACGAGCAGTACTTC,CASRPGQTSSYEQYF
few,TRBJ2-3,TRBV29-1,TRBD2,TGCAGCGTTGGACTAGCGGGGGGGCCCTCGCAGTATTTT,CSVGLAGGPSQYF
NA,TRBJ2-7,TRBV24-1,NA,TGTGCCACCAGTGACCCCGGGTCCCACTACGAGCAGTACTTC,CATSDPGSHYEQYF
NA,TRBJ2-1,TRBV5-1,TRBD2,TGCGCCAGCAGCTTGAGGAGCGGGGGTATTTACAATGAGCAGTTCTTC,CASSLRSGGIYNEQFF
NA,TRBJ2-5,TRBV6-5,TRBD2,TGTGCCAGCAGTTACGGCGTACTAGCGAATCAAGAGACCCAGTACTTC,CASSYGVLANQETQYF
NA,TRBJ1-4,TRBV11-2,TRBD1,TGTGCCAGCAGCCCGCGCGGACAGGGGTATCATAATGAAAAACTGTTTTTT,CASSPRGQGYHNEKLFF
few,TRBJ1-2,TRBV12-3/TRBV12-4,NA,TGTGCCAGCAGTCTGTCATCGGCTGGCTACACCTTC,CASSLSSAGYTF
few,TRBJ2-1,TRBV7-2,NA,TGTGCCAGCAGCTTAGGATTGGTGACCCAGCAGTTCTTC,CASSLGLVTQQFF
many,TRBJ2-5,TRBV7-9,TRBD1,TGTGCCAGCAGCCCCCGGACAGGCCCGTACCAAGAGACCCAGTACTTC,CASSPRTGPYQETQYF
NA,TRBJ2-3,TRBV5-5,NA,TGTGCCAGCAGCTCCGGGTGGGACGATACGCAGTATTTT,CASSSGWDDTQYF
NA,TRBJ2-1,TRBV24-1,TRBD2,TGTGCCACCAGTAACCCTGGACTAGCGGGGGGGAATGAGCAGTTCTTC,CATSNPGLAGGNEQFF
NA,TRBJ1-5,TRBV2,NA,TGTGCCAGCAGTGCTAATTGGGCAGGGAATGGCAATCAGCCCCAGCATTTT,CASSANWAGNGNQPQHF